This T cell receptor beta chain derives from a study of Graves' ophthalmopathy and Graves' hyperthyroidism. This clonotype was seen only once. One junction end does not reproduce the germline sequence, and a read error may be involved. The CDR3 is 13 amino acids. In germline, CDR1 is MNHNY, CDR2 SVGAGI (reference sequence). Amplification from RNA transcripts yielded the TCR beta CDR3 regions. HTBI-primed RT-PCR formed the first round, and a multiplex PCR formed the second. TCRdb fed the multiplex PCR reads into MiXCR, producing one record per CDR3 protein. Here the sample spans 45,000 to 60,000 distinct CDR3 sequences, roughly 47% being singletons.

The V and J genes are TRBV6-6 and TRBJ2-3; a possible D gene is TRBD2 (5 bases). The receptor's source is an adult woman with Graves' ophthalmopathy. Sequenced sample: peripheral blood. Written as DNA, the CDR3 is TGTACCAGTGGCGGGCCAAGCACAGATACGCAGTATTTT. Encoded protein: CTSGGPSTDTQYF.